This T cell receptor beta chain was captured in a study of beta chain features in type 1 diabetes. This CDR3 region has 14 residues. Germline V CDR1 and CDR2: MGHDK, SYGVNS. The ends lost 1 base at V and 4 bases at J; junction bases unmatched: 2. Of the isolated RNA, all was reverse transcribed, and so the sequenced material was expressed TCRB transcripts. Sequencing used immunoSEQ multiplex PCR; TCRdb keeps in-frame clones, though not all of them. The top ten clones hold more than 6.5% of a sample with 300,000 to 350,000 clones, 14% of them seen once. The sequence came from a man aged 25-45 years in good health. Sequenced material: central memory CD4+ T cells from blood. The V call is TRBV25-1, the J call TRBJ2-3; 7 nucleotides align to TRBD1. The CDR3: CASSELQGSDTQYF. The CDR3 DNA reads as TGTGCCAGCAGTGAATTACAGGGGTCAGATACGCAGTATTTT.